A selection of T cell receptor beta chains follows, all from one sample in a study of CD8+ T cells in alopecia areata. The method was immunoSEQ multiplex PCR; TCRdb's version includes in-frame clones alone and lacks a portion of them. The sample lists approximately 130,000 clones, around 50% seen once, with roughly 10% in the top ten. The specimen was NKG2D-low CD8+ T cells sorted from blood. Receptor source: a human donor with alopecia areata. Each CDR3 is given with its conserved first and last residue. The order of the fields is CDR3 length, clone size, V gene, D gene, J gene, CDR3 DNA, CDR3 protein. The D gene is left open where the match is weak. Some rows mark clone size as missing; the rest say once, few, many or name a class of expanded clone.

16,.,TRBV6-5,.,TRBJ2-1,TGTGCCAGCAGTTACTCGCCAACCCACCCCTACAATGAGCAGTTCTTC,CASSYSPTHPYNEQFF
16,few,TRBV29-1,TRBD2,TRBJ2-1,TGCAGCTTTCGCCACTTAGCGGGGAGCTCCTACAATGAGCAGTTCTTC,CSFRHLAGSSYNEQFF
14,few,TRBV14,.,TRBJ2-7,TGTGCCAGCAGCCAAGGGCAGGGTGTCCACGAGCAGTACTTC,CASSQGQGVHEQYF
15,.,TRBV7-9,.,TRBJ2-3,TGTGCCAGCAGCTTAGGGCCAGTCAGCACAGATACGCAGTATTTT,CASSLGPVSTDTQYF
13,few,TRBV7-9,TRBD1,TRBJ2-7,TGTGCCAGCACACCGGGACAGTCCTACGAGCAGTACTTC,CASTPGQSYEQYF
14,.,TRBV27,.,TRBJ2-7,TGTGCCAGCAGTCCCCGGGTCGATTCCTACGAGCAGTACTTC,CASSPRVDSYEQYF
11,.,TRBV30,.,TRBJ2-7,TGTGCCTGGAGTGTAACGAGTGAGCAGTACTTC,CAWSVTSEQYF
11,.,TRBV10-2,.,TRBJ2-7,TGCGCCAGCAGTGAGGTCTACGAGCAGTACTTC,CASSEVYEQYF
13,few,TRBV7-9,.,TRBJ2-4,TGTGCCAGCAGCTTATCAGGGGTGAACATTCAGTACTTC,CASSLSGVNIQYF
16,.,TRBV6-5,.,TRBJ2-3,TGTGCCAGCAGTTACTCTCTGGCGGGGGCGAAAGATACGCAGTATTTT,CASSYSLAGAKDTQYF
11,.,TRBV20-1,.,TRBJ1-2,TGCAGGGCCCCCGGGGGTGAAGGCTACACCTTC,CRAPGGEGYTF
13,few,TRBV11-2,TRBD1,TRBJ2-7,TGTGCCAGCAGCAGGACAGGGATCGACGAGCAGTACTTC,CASSRTGIDEQYF
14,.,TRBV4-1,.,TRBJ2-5,TGCGCCAGCAGCCCACAGGACCGGGCGGAGACCCAGTACTTC,CASSPQDRAETQYF
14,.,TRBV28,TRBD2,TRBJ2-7,TGTGCCAGCAGCCCCGGGACTAGCGTTTCCGAGCAGTACTTC,CASSPGTSVSEQYF
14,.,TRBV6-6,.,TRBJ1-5,TGTGCCAGCAGTTACATTGGGGGAGGACAGCCCCAGCATTTT,CASSYIGGGQPQHF
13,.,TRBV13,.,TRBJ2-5,TGTGCCAGCAGCTTGAGCCAGTTTGAGACCCAGTACTTC,CASSLSQFETQYF
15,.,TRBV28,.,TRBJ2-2,TGTGCCAGCAGTGAAGGGACACGTGAGACCGGGGAGCTGTTTTTT,CASSEGTRETGELFF
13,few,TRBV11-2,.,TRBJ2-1,TGTGCCAGCAGCTTGGACGTATACAATGAGCAGTTCTTC,CASSLDVYNEQFF
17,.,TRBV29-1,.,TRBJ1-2,TGCAGCGTTGAAGTACTCGGGAGTGGGCCGGGTGACTATGGCTACACCTTC,CSVEVLGSGPGDYGYTF
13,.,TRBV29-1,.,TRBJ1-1,TGCAGCGTTGACGAGGGGAGTAAGGCTGAAGCTTTCTTT,CSVDEGSKAEAFF
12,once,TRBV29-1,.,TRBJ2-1,TGCAGCGTTTCTAGTCCTAGTAATGAGCAGTTCTTC,CSVSSPSNEQFF
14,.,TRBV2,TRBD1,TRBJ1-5,TGTGCCAGCAGTCCCGGGACAGGGGATCAGCCCCAGCATTTT,CASSPGTGDQPQHF
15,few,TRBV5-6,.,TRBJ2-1,TGTGCCAGCAGCTTCACCCGGGACATTGGCGATGAGCAGTTCTTC,CASSFTRDIGDEQFF
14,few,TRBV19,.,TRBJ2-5,TGTGCCACGAAATACGGGGTCCTTCAAGAGACCCAGTACTTC,CATKYGVLQETQYF
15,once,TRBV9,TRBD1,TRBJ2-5,TGTGCCAGCAGCGTCGCCGGGACAGATCAAGAGACCCAGTACTTC,CASSVAGTDQETQYF
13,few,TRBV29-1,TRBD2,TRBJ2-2,TGCAGCGTGGAGACTAGCGTGACCGGGGAGCTGTTTTTT,CSVETSVTGELFF
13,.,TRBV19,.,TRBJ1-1,TGTGCCAGTAGTCCTCCGGGGGACACTGAAGCTTTCTTT,CASSPPGDTEAFF
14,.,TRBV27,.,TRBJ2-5,TGTGCCAGCAGTTCCAGGGGCAAGGGAGAGACCCAGTACTTC,CASSSRGKGETQYF
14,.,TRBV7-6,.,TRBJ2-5,TGTGCCAGCAGCCTCGGGGCGCTCCGAGAGACCCAGTACTTC,CASSLGALRETQYF
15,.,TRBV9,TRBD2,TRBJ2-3,TGTGCCAGCAGCGGGGGACTAGCGGCCACAGATACGCAGTATTTT,CASSGGLAATDTQYF
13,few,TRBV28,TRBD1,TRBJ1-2,TGTGCCAGCAGTTTCGGGACAGTCGATGGCTACACCTTC,CASSFGTVDGYTF
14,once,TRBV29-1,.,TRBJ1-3,TGCAGCGTACTACTCCAGGGGTCCGGAAACACCATATATTTT,CSVLLQGSGNTIYF
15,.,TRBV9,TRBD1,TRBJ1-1,TGTGCCAGCAGCGGATCCGGGACAGGGAACACTGAAGCTTTCTTT,CASSGSGTGNTEAFF
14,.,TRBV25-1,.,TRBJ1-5,TGTGCCAGCAGTGAGGCGGGGGCAGATCAGCCCCAGCATTTT,CASSEAGADQPQHF
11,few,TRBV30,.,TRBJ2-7,TGTGCCTGGTACCAAGGGGGCGAGCAGTACTTC,CAWYQGGEQYF
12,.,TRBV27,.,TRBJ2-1,TGTGCCAGCAGTTGGGGGGGCGGTGAGCAGTTCTTC,CASSWGGGEQFF
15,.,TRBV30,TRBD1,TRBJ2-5,TGTGCCTGGAGTGGAACAGGGGGAATTCAAGAGACCCAGTACTTC,CAWSGTGGIQETQYF
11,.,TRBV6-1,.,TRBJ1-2,TGTGCCAGCAGCGTCGACTATGGCTACACCTTC,CASSVDYGYTF
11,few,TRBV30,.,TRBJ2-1,TGTGCCTGGGGTAACAACAATGAGCAGTTCTTC,CAWGNNNEQFF
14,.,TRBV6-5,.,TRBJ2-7,TGTGCCAGCAGCCACAGGGGGGGGCCCTACGAGCAGTACTTC,CASSHRGGPYEQYF
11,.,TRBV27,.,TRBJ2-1,TGTGCCAGCAGTACCGTCAACGAGCAGTTCTTC,CASSTVNEQFF
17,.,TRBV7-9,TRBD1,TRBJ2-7,TGTGCCAGCAGCCCCCCAATTACGGGACAGGGGGCTTTCGAGCAGTACTTC,CASSPPITGQGAFEQYF
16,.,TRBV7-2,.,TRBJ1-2,TGTGCCAGCAGCTCCGCGGAGGGGGGCTCGGAGTATGGCTACACCTTC,CASSSAEGGSEYGYTF
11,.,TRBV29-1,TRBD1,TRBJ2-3,TGCAGCGTGTTACAGGGGGATACGCAGTATTTT,CSVLQGDTQYF
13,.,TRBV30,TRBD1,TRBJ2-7,TGTGCCTGGAGTGGGACAGGTAACTACGAGCAGTACTTC,CAWSGTGNYEQYF
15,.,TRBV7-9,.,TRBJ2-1,TGTGCCAGCAGCTCCCTCCGGGACAATTACAATGAGCAGTTCTTC,CASSSLRDNYNEQFF
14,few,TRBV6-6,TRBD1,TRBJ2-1,TGTGCCAGCGGGGAGGGGACAGGGGGTAATGAGCAGTTCTTC,CASGEGTGGNEQFF
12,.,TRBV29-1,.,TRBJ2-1,TGCAGCGTGACCCCCGGGACCCCCTCATCAATCTTC,CSVTPGTPSSIF
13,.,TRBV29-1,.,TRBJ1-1,TGCAGCGTTGCAATAGGGCCGAACACTGAAGCTTTCTTT,CSVAIGPNTEAFF